The 21 T cell receptor beta chains below were found in one sample sequenced in a study of blood T cell repertoires in COVID-19. The data were produced by immunoSEQ multiplex PCR, yet TCRdb's version contains in-frame clones alone and is incomplete. The data contain 60,000 to 85,000 clones, around 88% of them singletons. Sequenced sample: peripheral blood. Receptors originate from a human donor in a cohort sampled during active COVID-19.

This chain joins TRBV6-5 and TRBJ2-7, with 8 positions matching TRBD2. This CDR3 contains 13 residues. From germline, CDR1 is MNHEY and CDR2 SVGAGI. The J segment lost 3 bases and the V segment lost 6 bases, leaving 4 bases of the junction unmatched. The CDR3 here is CASRKSGGYEQYF. The CDR3 DNA follows: TGTGCCAGCAGAAAGAGCGGGGGCTACGAGCAGTACTTC.

This clone was counted between two and nine times. The chain has TRBV19 and TRBJ1-5; 8 positions agree with TRBD1. Germline trimming cut 7 bases from V and 6 bases from J; bases unmatched to any gene: 8. The CDR3 runs to 14 residues. Germline CDR1 is LNHDA and CDR2 is SQIVND (reference sequence). The CDR3 nucleotides read TGTGCCAGTACCTTGGACAGGGACGGTCAGCCCCAGCATTTT. The encoded protein is CASTLDRDGQPQHF.

J is TRBJ2-4 and V is TRBV3-1 (or the pseudogene TRBV3-2), with 9 bases identical to TRBD2. There are 16 residues in the CDR3. In germline, CDR1 is LGHDT, CDR2 YNNKEL (reference sequence). V shed 5 bases, J shed 5 bases, and the junction held 10 bases outside the gene matches. CDR3 sequence reads: CASSASSGVGQNIQYF. The CDR3 DNA reads TGTGCCAGCAGCGCTTCTAGCGGGGTCGGGCAAAACATTCAGTACTTC.

This chain uses TRBV5-1 with TRBJ1-1; 8 positions match TRBD1. J was trimmed by 0 bases and V by 1 base; bases with no gene match: 8. Germline values: CDR1 SGHRS, CDR2 YFSETQ. The CDR3 has 17 residues. The CDR3 region is CASSLRGQVGMNTEAFF. In nucleotides, the CDR3 is TGCGCCAGCAGCTTGCGGGGACAGGTTGGGATGAACACTGAAGCTTTCTTT.

With respect to this clone: A junction end diverges from the germline sequence, so it may reflect a read error. This sequence joins TRBV6-1 and TRBJ1-3; D is possibly TRBD1 (6 bases). Looked up from germline, CDR1 is MNHNS and CDR2 is SASEGT. CDR3 length: 19 residues. In nucleotides, the CDR3 is TGTGCCAGCAGTGAGGGGGGGCTTACAGGGCCCCGGGCGGGAACCACCATATATTTT. It is translated as CASSEGGLTGPRAGTTIYF.

This chain joins TRBV2 and TRBJ2-1, with 7 bases identical to TRBD2. J was trimmed by 11 bases and V by 3 bases; bases with no gene match: 7. Germline V CDR1 and CDR2: SNHLY, FYNNEI. The CDR3 has 13 residues. The CDR3 loop reads CASSEGGYFKQFF. CDR3 in DNA: TGTGCCAGCAGTGAGGGAGGGTATTTCAAGCAGTTCTTC.

The chain couples TRBV11-3 to TRBJ2-2; D unclear. CDR3 size: 15 residues. Germline V CDR1 and CDR2: SGHNT, YENEEA. Deletions cut 5 bases from V and 1 base from J, with 11 bases between. In nucleotides, the CDR3 is TGTGCCAGCAGCCCCCCAGATCAGAACACCGGGGAGCTGTTTTTT. The encoded protein is CASSPPDQNTGELFF.

The chain uses TRBV6-1 and TRBJ1-4; no clear D. Trimming cost V 4 bases and J 4 bases, with 19 bases left between them. Germline V CDR1 and CDR2: MNHNS, SASEGT. This CDR3 has 17 amino acids. This CDR3 is CASSGARSLSYNEKLFF. The CDR3 coding sequence is TGTGCCAGCAGTGGGGCTCGAAGCTTGTCCTATAATGAAAAACTGTTTTTT.

The chain joins TRBV10-3 to TRBJ2-7, with 8 positions matching TRBD1. The V and J ends lost 4 bases and 5 bases, in that order; junction bases with no gene match: 7. This CDR3 has 14 amino acids. Per the germline V gene, CDR1 is ENHRY and CDR2 is SYGVKD. The CDR3 bases are TGTGCCATCAGTGTGGCGGCAGGGGGCGACGAGCAGTACTTC. It specifies CAISVAAGGDEQYF.

The gene calls are TRBV12-2 and TRBJ1-5; the table names TRBD1, a call not compared with the DNA. TRBV12-2 counts as a pseudogene. The length of the CDR3 is 17 residues. The CDR3 DNA follows: TGTGCAAGTCGCCTCCGGGACAGGGACTATAGCAATCAGCCCCAGCATTTT. It translates to CASRLRDRDYSNQPQHF.

Comments on this clone: At one of its ends the junction is not consistent with the germline gene, which may arise from a read error. The V call is TRBV28, the J call TRBJ2-6, with D possibly TRBD1 on 6 matching bases. The length of the CDR3 is 14 residues. Germline lookup yields CDR1 MDHEN and CDR2 SYDVKM. The CDR3 nucleotides read TGTGCCAGCAGTTCCCCCGCAGGGGTCAACGTCCTGACTTTC. The encoded protein is CASSSPAGVNVLTF.

The chain couples TRBV11-3 to TRBJ2-2, with D possibly being TRBD1 (6 bases). Trimming removed 4 bases from V and 6 bases from J, with 18 bases in between. The CDR3 extends over 16 amino acids. Germline CDR1 and CDR2: SGHNT and YENEEA. The CDR3 DNA sequence: TGTGCCAGCAGCTCGGCACAGGGATGGGTTCCCGGGGAGCTGTTTTTT. It codes for CASSSAQGWVPGELFF.

This sequence joins TRBV4-1 and TRBJ2-1, with TRBD1 matching 9 bases. Germline CDR1 and CDR2: MGHRA and YSYEKL. The CDR3 consists of 16 residues. With V trimmed by 2 bases and J by 9 bases, 11 bases remained unmatched. DNA of the CDR3: TGCGCCAGCAGCCAAACCCGGGACAGGGTAGGTGGTGAGCAGTTCTTC. Amino acid sequence: CASSQTRDRVGGEQFF.

This sequence joins TRBV11-2 and TRBJ1-6; no firm D call. The germline CDR1 and CDR2 sequences are SGHAT and FQNNGV. This CDR3 is 14 amino acids long. The V and J ends lost 8 bases and 5 bases respectively, with 13 bases between them. Here the CDR3 reads CASGAGRNNSPLHF. Here the CDR3 DNA reads TGTGCCAGCGGAGCGGGGAGGAATAATTCACCCCTCCACTTT.

In DNA, the CDR3 is TGTGCCAGCAGTGCCGAACAGACCTACGAGCAGTACTTC. It is translated as CASSAEQTYEQYF. This chain joins TRBV28 and TRBJ2-7; D ambiguous. CDR1 and CDR2 from the germline V gene are MDHEN and SYDVKM. Trimming cost V 5 bases and J 2 bases, with 10 bases left between them. There are 13 residues in the CDR3. Looking up the rest from reference TRBV28 and TRBJ2-7 gives the full variable domain: DVKVTQSSRYLVKRTGEKVFLECVQDMDHENMFWYRQDPGLGLRLIYFSYDVKMKEKGDIPEGYSVSREKKERFSLILESASTNQTSMYLCASSAEQTYEQYFGPGTRLTVT.

The gene calls are TRBV19 and TRBJ2-7; 7 nucleotides agree with TRBD1. With V trimmed by 4 bases and J by 2 bases, 5 bases remained unmatched. The CDR3 extends over 14 amino acids. Germline loops: CDR1 LNHDA, CDR2 SQIVND (reference sequence). The CDR3 bases are TGTGCCAGTAGTACCCGACAGGGTGCCTACGAGCAGTACTTC. Protein sequence: CASSTRQGAYEQYF.

The genes are TRBV6-5 and TRBJ1-5, with 7 bases fitting TRBD1. Germline V gene sequence: CDR1 MNHEY, CDR2 SVGAGI. The CDR3 is 15 residues long. With V trimmed by 3 bases and J by 5 bases, 7 bases remained unmatched. CDR3 region: CASSYSYRGDQPQHF. Written as DNA, the CDR3 is TGTGCCAGCAGTTATTCCTACAGGGGAGATCAGCCCCAGCATTTT.

The chain joins TRBV28 to TRBJ1-2; 7 bases map to TRBD1. Germline V gene sequence: CDR1 MDHEN, CDR2 SYDVKM. V shed 7 bases and J 7 bases; nucleotides not matched to a gene: 9. This CDR3 region has 13 residues. The CDR3 spells CASTHQEGAGYTF. The CDR3 DNA follows: TGTGCCAGCACTCACCAGGAGGGGGCTGGCTACACCTTC.

The chain is built from TRBV19 and TRBJ2-4; D may be TRBD2 (7 bases). Trimming pared 3 bases from V and 5 bases from J, leaving 17 bases between. The CDR3 is made up of 16 amino acids. Per the germline V gene, CDR1 is LNHDA and CDR2 is SQIVND (reference sequence). CDR3 in DNA: TGTGCCAGTAGTATTGCTGTGGGGGGGCCCCAAAACATTCAGTACTTC. This gives the protein CASSIAVGGPQNIQYF.

In this sample, this clone turned up once. The chain links TRBV5-1 to TRBJ1-4; D is undetermined. The V gene's germline CDR1 is SGHRS and CDR2 YFSETQ. V was trimmed by 2 bases and J by 0 bases, leaving 8 bases between them. This CDR3 spans 15 amino acids. The CDR3 is CASSLGRATNEKLFF. CDR3 DNA: TGCGCCAGCAGCTTAGGGCGGGCAACTAATGAAAAACTGTTTTTT.

The chain employs TRBV23-1 and TRBJ1-2; the D gene is possibly TRBD1 (6 bases). TRBV23-1 falls under the ORF class, with uncertain function. The CDR3 contains 17 residues. Trimming took 1 base from V and 4 from J, leaving 19 bases between them. CDR3 DNA: TGCGCCAGCAGTCAATGCGGAGATTGGCAGGGGCCCTATGGCTACACCTTC. Protein: CASSQCGDWQGPYGYTF.